The source of this T cell receptor beta chain is a study of T cells in Graves' hyperthyroidism and ophthalmopathy. Overall study results and limits: Most thyroid clonotypes expanded above 0.001 were also detected in blood. Researchers report that a 13 V-J model separated ophthalmopathy from stable hyperthyroidism.

This sample holds PBMCs from 9.5 to 10 ml fresh peripheral blood. The germline CDR1 and CDR2 sequences are MNHEY and SMNVEV (reference sequence). CDR3 length equals 14 residues. V was clipped by 4 bases and J by 8 bases, with 12 bases between them. This clonotype appeared a few times. What it binds is unknown. RNA transcripts gave rise to amplified TCR beta CDR3 regions. The HTBI primer set was used in a first-round RT-PCR of the TCR CDR3. A single record per CDR3 protein comes from TCRdb applying MiXCR to the multiplex PCR reads. The table records 400,000 or so distinct CDR3 sequences, roughly 14% of them present only once.

This sequence originates from a young woman with Graves' ophthalmopathy. The sample taken for sequencing was blood. The chain combines TRBV27 with TRBJ1-6; D unresolved. CDR3 DNA sequence: TGTGCCAGCAGTTCCACGGGCCTCTATTCACCCCTCCACTTT. Amino acid sequence: CASSSTGLYSPLHF.